Each of the 10 T cell receptor beta chains below was sequenced from the same sample in a study of blood T cell repertoires in COVID-19. Method: immunoSEQ multiplex PCR; TCRdb's copy keeps in-frame clones and lacks some. This sample has approximately 21,000 clones, with about 88% found just once. The sequenced sample consisted of peripheral blood. The source is a human donor with acute or convalescent COVID-19. The donor label of this sample is uncertain.

This chain joins TRBV18 and TRBJ2-7; TRBD2 agrees at 13 bases. Germline CDR1 is KGHSH and CDR2 is LQKENI. The CDR3 loop spans 15 amino acids. V dropped 5 bases and J dropped 5; count of bases not matched to a gene: 6. The DNA for the CDR3 is TGTGCCAGCTCAGCCACTAGCGGGGGGGCCCACGAGCAGTACTTC. Translated, it gives CASSATSGGAHEQYF.

The chain carries TRBV19 and TRBJ1-1; tentatively, D is TRBD1 (6 bases). Germline values: CDR1 LNHDA, CDR2 SQIVND (reference sequence). CDR3 length: 15 residues. With 2 bases removed from V and 0 bases from J, the gap between germline ends came to 10 bases. The CDR3 DNA follows: TGTGCCAGTAGTATAACGGGACACCTGAACACTGAAGCTTTCTTT. This codes for CASSITGHLNTEAFF.

V usage is TRBV6-4 and J usage is TRBJ2-5; 8 positions agree with TRBD2. J gave up 3 bases and V 7 bases, and 22 bases lay outside the gene matches. The CDR3 is made up of 19 amino acids. Germline V lookup: CDR1 MRHNA, CDR2 SNTAGT. As DNA, the CDR3 is TGTGCCAGCATAACGATTGGGTTAGCGGGAAAAAATCCAAAAGAGACCCAGTACTTC. Translation gives CASITIGLAGKNPKETQYF.

This chain uses TRBV7-9 with TRBJ2-5; 11 bases match TRBD2. The CDR3 covers 15 residues. J lost 4 bases, V lost 5 bases, and 6 bases had no gene match. Germline CDR1 is SEHNR and CDR2 is FQNEAQ (reference sequence). DNA for the CDR3: TGTGCCAGCAGCGCAACTAGCGGGAGAGGAGAGACCCAGTACTTC. It encodes CASSATSGRGETQYF.

The chain carries TRBV29-1 and TRBJ1-2, with 7 bases aligning to TRBD1. V gave up 6 bases and J gave up 8 bases; unmatched junction bases: 15. The CDR3 has 14 residues. Looked up from germline, CDR1 is SQVTM and CDR2 is ANQGSEA. CDR3 sequence: CSVMGQGVFYGYTF. The DNA for the CDR3 is TGCAGCGTAATGGGTCAGGGGGTTTTTTACGGCTACACCTTC.

This chain links TRBV7-8 with TRBJ1-2, with D maybe TRBD1 (6 bases). The V end was cut by 5 bases, the J end by 2 bases, with 18 bases between. CDR1 and CDR2 (germline): SGHVS, FQNEAQ. The CDR3 covers 16 residues. The CDR3 protein is CASSGRTDISNYGYTF. In nucleotides, the CDR3 is TGTGCCAGCAGCGGCAGGACAGACATATCGAACTATGGCTACACCTTC.

This chain links TRBV19 with TRBJ1-3; TRBD1 aligns across 7 bases. This CDR3 is 14 amino acids long. Germline trimming cut 10 bases from V and 0 bases from J; bases unmatched to any gene: 6. Germline CDR1 LNHDA, CDR2 SQIVND (reference sequence). The DNA for the CDR3 is TGTGCCACCCAGGACAGGATCTCTGGAAACACCATATATTTT. Protein product: CATQDRISGNTIYF. The variable domain in full, completed from reference TRBV19 and TRBJ1-3, reads DGGITQSPKYLFRKEGQNVTLSCEQNLNHDAMYWYRQDPGQGLRLIYYSQIVNDFQKGDIAEGYSVSREKKESFPLTVTSAQKNPTAFYLCATQDRISGNTIYFGEGSWLTVV.

The J gene is TRBJ2-5, the V gene TRBV7-6; 8 bases agree with TRBD2. The CDR3 has 17 residues. The ends lost 0 bases at V and 2 bases at J; junction bases unmatched: 8. CDR1 is SGHVS, CDR2 FNYEAQ, per germline. The DNA for the CDR3 is TGTGCCAGCAGCTTAGCGCCCAGCGGGGGAGGACAAGAGACCCAGTACTTC. Its protein is CASSLAPSGGGQETQYF.

V is TRBV7-2 and J is TRBJ1-1; 8 bases fit TRBD1. Trimming cost V 5 bases and J 4 bases; bases outside gene matches: 6. The germline V gene encodes CDR1 SGHTA and CDR2 FQGNSA. This CDR3 region has 14 residues. The CDR3 region is CASSTAGGLTEAFF. CDR3 in DNA: TGTGCCAGCAGCACAGCAGGGGGCCTCACTGAAGCTTTCTTT. Full variable domain (remainder filled in from reference TRBV7-2 and TRBJ1-1): GAGVSQSPSNKVTEKGKDVELRCDPISGHTALYWYRQSLGQGLEFLIYFQGNSAPDKSGLPSDRFSAERTGGSVSTLTIQRTQQEDSAVYLCASSTAGGLTEAFFGQGTRLTVV.

This clone was found a few times. The chain combines TRBV29-1 with TRBJ1-2; D unresolved. V gave up 4 bases and J gave up 0 bases, with 9 bases separating them. Germline CDR1 is SQVTM and CDR2 is ANQGSEA. The CDR3 is 13 residues long. CDR3 in DNA: TGCAGCGTTGTTGCAGCGGCTAACTATGGCTACACCTTC. Protein product: CSVVAAANYGYTF.